Listed below are T cell receptor beta chains from one sample, sequenced in a study of T cell changes during pregnancy in multiple sclerosis. Produced via immunoSEQ multiplex PCR; TCRdb's table is partial and in-frame only. The table shows approximately 68,000 clones, with about nine tenths occurring only once. Sequenced here: peripheral blood, sampled in the second trimester of pregnancy. The source of these receptors is a female donor with multiple sclerosis, enrolled in a pregnancy study. Each CDR3 is given with its conserved first and last residue. D genes are given only for firm matches. Expanded clones get a size class; other rows say once, few or many, or leave the size out.

>-|TRBJ1-4|TRBV28|-
CASSSGGGTDEKLFF
TGTGCCAGCAGTTCGGGGGGGGGAACTGATGAAAAACTGTTTTTT
>TRBD1|TRBJ1-2|TRBV10-3|-
CAISRQGGYTF
TGTGCCATCAGCCGACAGGGCGGGTACACCTTC
>-|TRBJ2-2|TRBV4-2|-
CASCSSAGAFGELFF
TGTGCCAGCTGTTCGTCGGCGGGGGCCTTCGGGGAGCTGTTTTTT
>-|TRBJ1-1|TRBV7-6|-
CASSPAGVTEAFF
TGTGCCAGCAGCCCCGCAGGGGTCACTGAAGCTTTCTTT
>-|TRBJ2-7|TRBV19|-
CASSIGQPLPYEQYF
TGTGCCAGTAGTATAGGACAGCCTCTCCCCTACGAGCAGTACTTC
>TRBD1|TRBJ2-1|TRBV7-9|-
CASSPRPGTGDGNEQFF
TGTGCCAGCAGCCCCCGACCCGGGACAGGGGACGGCAATGAGCAGTTCTTC
>-|TRBJ2-1|TRBV4-3|-
CASSQESQIEQFF
TGCGCCAGCAGCCAAGAATCTCAGATTGAGCAGTTCTTC
>-|TRBJ1-4|TRBV5-6|-
CASSLGRFEKLFF
TGTGCCAGCAGCTTGGGGAGATTTGAAAAACTGTTTTTT
>-|TRBJ2-1|TRBV6-1|-
CASSEVLASYNEQFF
TGTGCCAGCAGTGAAGTCCTAGCGAGCTACAATGAGCAGTTCTTC
>TRBD2|TRBJ2-7|TRBV7-2|-
CASSSPAGIYEQYF
TGTGCCAGCAGCTCTCCAGCGGGAATCTACGAGCAGTACTTC
>-|TRBJ1-6|TRBV30|-
CAWTKPTVSPLHF
TGTGCCTGGACCAAACCTACGGTTTCACCCCTCCACTTT
>-|TRBJ1-2|TRBV10-3|-
CAISETELLNYGYTF
TGTGCCATCAGTGAAACAGAGCTCCTTAACTATGGCTACACCTTC
>-|TRBJ1-3|TRBV18|-
CASSPPGGRRNTIYF
TGTGCCAGCTCACCACCGGGCGGGCGCCGAAACACCATATATTTT
>-|TRBJ1-3|TRBV7-2|-
CASSPTGSGNTIYF
TGTGCCAGCAGCCCGACGGGCTCTGGAAACACCATATATTTT
>-|TRBJ1-6|TRBV19|-
CASSMRGGEDSPLHF
TGTGCCAGTAGTATGAGAGGAGGGGAGGATTCACCCCTCCACTTT
>-|TRBJ1-2|TRBV19|-
CASNSGIGGYTF
TGTGCCAGTAATTCAGGGATTGGTGGCTACACCTTC
>TRBD2|TRBJ2-5|TRBV2|once
CASSEDRLAGAQYF
TGTGCCAGCAGTGAAGATAGACTAGCGGGAGCCCAGTACTTC
>TRBD1|TRBJ1-4|TRBV4-1|few
CASRQGTAEKLFF
TGCGCCAGCAGACAAGGGACAGCTGAAAAACTGTTTTTT
>-|TRBJ2-7|TRBV30|once
CAWSVSGVGQYF
TGTGCCTGGAGTGTATCCGGAGTCGGGCAGTACTTC
>TRBD1|TRBJ2-5|TRBV18|once
CASSPLGQGGKETQYF
TGTGCCAGCTCACCCCTGGGACAGGGAGGAAAAGAGACCCAGTACTTC
>TRBD2|TRBJ2-4|TRBV15|-
CATSGSRGVVDIQYF
TGTGCCACCAGCGGATCCCGGGGGGTTGTGGACATTCAGTACTTC
>-|TRBJ1-1|TRBV30|few
CAWSVPGEGGTEAFF
TGTGCCTGGAGTGTTCCAGGGGAGGGGGGCACTGAAGCTTTCTTT
>TRBD2|TRBJ2-1|TRBV7-9|-
CASSPSGTVNEQFF
TGTGCCAGCAGCCCAAGCGGGACCGTGAATGAGCAGTTCTTC
>-|TRBJ2-5|TRBV29-1|-
CSVEPGLSRRGTQYF
TGCAGCGTTGAACCCGGTTTAAGTCGGCGGGGGACCCAGTACTTC
>TRBD1|TRBJ2-2|TRBV4-2|-
CASSHGQGRELFF
TGTGCCAGCAGCCACGGACAGGGTAGGGAGCTGTTTTTT
>TRBD2|TRBJ2-7|TRBV7-9|-
CASSSGLAGAYEQYF
TGTGCCAGCAGCTCTGGTCTAGCGGGGGCCTACGAGCAGTACTTC
>TRBD1|TRBJ1-1|TRBV12-5|-
CASGLGRAVTGGTEAFF
TGTGCTAGTGGTTTAGGGCGCGCGGTCACAGGGGGAACTGAAGCTTTCTTT
>-|TRBJ2-6|TRBV4-2|-
CASSQEGGTGANVLTF
TGTGCCAGCAGCCAAGAGGGGGGAACTGGGGCCAACGTCCTGACTTTC
>-|TRBJ2-6|TRBV10-1|-
CASTRWTAFLYSGANVLTF
TGCGCCAGCACCCGCTGGACTGCATTCCTCTACTCTGGGGCCAACGTCCTGACTTTC